This entry lists 9 T cell receptor beta chains sequenced from one sample in a study of cytomegalovirus exposure and HLA in healthy donors. Primers: 60 Vbeta forward and 13 Jbeta reverse. This table comes from immunoSEQ multiplex PCR, and its TCRdb copy is limited to in-frame clones, with some not included. The table lists 75,000 to 80,000 clones, less than 85% of them singletons. Sample: PBMCs. The origin of the receptors is a male donor in good health and CMV-seronegative.

The rearrangement uses TRBV30 and TRBJ2-3, with D perhaps matching TRBD2 (6 bases). This CDR3 is 16 amino acids long. The germline V gene encodes CDR1 GTSNPN and CDR2 SVGIG (reference sequence). Trimming removed 6 bases from V and 1 base from J, with 20 bases in between. The CDR3 reads CACIFGVGGGTDTQYF. The CDR3 DNA sequence: TGTGCCTGCATTTTTGGGGTCGGGGGTGGCACAGATACGCAGTATTTT.

There are a few counts of this clone. The genes are TRBV7-3 and TRBJ2-5; D ambiguous. From germline, CDR1 is SGHTA and CDR2 FQGTGA. This CDR3 contains 13 residues. V lost 1 base and J 7 bases, leaving 10 bases between the germline ends. DNA of the CDR3: TGTGCCAGCAGCTTAAAGTTCCGGGTGACCCAGTACTTC. The encoded protein is CASSLKFRVTQYF. Drawing the rest from reference TRBV7-3 and TRBJ2-5, the complete variable domain is GAGVSQTPSNKVTEKGKYVELRCDPISGHTALYWYRQSLGQGPEFLIYFQGTGAADDSGLPNDRFFAVRPEGSVSTLKIQRTERGDSAVYLCASSLKFRVTQYFGPGTRLLVL.

V usage is TRBV5-1 and J usage is TRBJ2-7; D may be TRBD1 (5 bases). The CDR3 contains 15 residues. Trimming stripped 1 base from V and 2 bases from J, with 13 bases between. Germline CDR1 reads SGHRS; CDR2 reads YFSETQ. In DNA, the CDR3 is TGCGCCAGCAGCTTGACAGGTTCGAATACCTACGAGCAGTACTTC. It encodes CASSLTGSNTYEQYF.

The chain is built from TRBV5-1 and TRBJ2-2; 9 positions match TRBD1. V shed 4 bases and J 0 bases; nucleotides not matched to a gene: 16. The CDR3 loop spans 20 amino acids. In germline, CDR1 is SGHRS, CDR2 YFSETQ. The chain's CDR3 is CASSPGLGQGDVTNTGELFF. CDR3 bases: TGCGCCAGCAGCCCGGGCCTGGGACAGGGAGATGTTACGAACACCGGGGAGCTGTTTTTT.

This clone was seen a handful of times. The V gene is TRBV4-3, the J gene TRBJ1-1; D call uncertain. This CDR3 comprises 14 residues. V was shortened by 0 bases and J by 4 bases, with 9 bases between the two germline ends. Germline V CDR1 and CDR2: LGHNA, YSLEER. The CDR3 nucleotides read TGCGCCAGCAGCCAAGATCAGGATTTCACTGAAGCTTTCTTT. Translated, it gives CASSQDQDFTEAFF.

CDR3 region: CASSRTSGDQETQYF. The CDR3 region has the DNA TGTGCCAGCAGCCGGACTAGCGGGGACCAAGAGACCCAGTACTTC. The V call is TRBV4-2, the J call TRBJ2-5; 12 bases line up with TRBD2. The CDR3 totals 15 residues. Germline-derived CDR1 and CDR2 are LGHNA and YNFKEQ. Trimming took 4 bases from V and 0 from J; bases not matched to a gene: 0.

The chain combines TRBV27 with TRBJ1-1; 7 nucleotides agree with TRBD1. The CDR3 totals 14 residues. Germline CDR1 reads MNHEY; CDR2 reads SMNVEV (reference sequence). With 10 bases clipped from V and 1 base from J, the junction kept 9 bases outside the gene matches. CDR3 sequence reads: CATWRQGPNTEAFF. CDR3 nucleotides: TGTGCCACCTGGAGACAGGGACCGAACACTGAAGCTTTCTTT.

V and J are TRBV7-3 and TRBJ2-1; 14 bases are a match to TRBD2. This CDR3 contains 15 residues. Germline assignment: CDR1 SGHTA and CDR2 FQGTGA. Germline trimming cut 5 bases from V and 7 bases from J; bases unmatched to any gene: 4. The CDR3 DNA is TGTGCCAGCAGCCCGGGACTAGCGGGAGTAAATGAGCAGTTCTTC. Residues: CASSPGLAGVNEQFF.

V usage is TRBV6-1 and J usage is TRBJ2-7; D not resolved. V was shortened by 10 bases and J by 0 bases, with 19 bases between the two germline ends. Per germline, CDR1 MNHNS and CDR2 SASEGT. There are 15 residues in the CDR3. The CDR3 coding sequence is TGTGCCACCATGCTGGCGGAACTGAGCTCCTACGAGCAGTACTTC. This encodes CATMLAELSSYEQYF.